The 18 T cell receptor beta chains below were found in one sample sequenced in a study of OX40 agonist ivuxolimab in advanced cancers. The method was immunoSEQ multiplex PCR; TCRdb's version includes in-frame clones alone and lacks a portion of them. Among around 58,000 clones listed, approximately 94% were seen once. This sample comprised CD4+ or CD8+ T cells sorted from blood, obtained in a trial of the OX40 agonist ivuxolimab. The receptor set was obtained from an adult with an advanced solid tumor such as melanoma, head and neck, liver or kidney cancer.

The V and J genes are TRBV5-1 and TRBJ2-3, with a tentative D call TRBD2 (6 bases). V lost 4 bases to trimming and J lost 0 bases, with 15 bases between them. From germline, CDR1 is SGHRS and CDR2 YFSETQ. This CDR3 comprises 16 residues. The CDR3 sequence is CASSGGLRSSTDTQYF. CDR3 DNA sequence: TGCGCCAGCAGCGGGGGACTTCGTTCTAGCACAGATACGCAGTATTTT.

This chain uses TRBV9 with TRBJ2-2, with TRBD1 identical over 8 bases. The germline V gene encodes CDR1 SGDLS and CDR2 YYNGEE. This CDR3 has 16 amino acids. With V trimmed by 3 bases and J by 3 bases, 7 bases remained unmatched. CDR3 in amino acids: CASSGGPGGDTGELFF. The CDR3 DNA sequence: TGTGCCAGCAGCGGAGGCCCAGGGGGCGACACCGGGGAGCTGTTTTTT.

This chain uses TRBV19 with TRBJ1-1; D may be TRBD1 (5 bases). CDR3 length: 13 residues. With 2 bases removed from V and 2 bases from J, the gap between germline ends came to 6 bases. CDR1 is LNHDA, CDR2 SQIVND, per germline (reference sequence). The CDR3 sequence: CASSIQGNTEAFF. The DNA for the CDR3 is TGTGCCAGTAGTATACAGGGTAACACTGAAGCTTTCTTT.

The V call is TRBV11-3, the J call TRBJ1-3, with unresolved D. From germline, CDR1 is SGHNT and CDR2 YENEEA. The CDR3 extends over 17 amino acids. The V end lost 1 base, the J end lost 3 bases, and 16 bases lay between the germline ends. CDR3 amino acids: CASSLVSGGLLGNTIYF. CDR3 sequence (DNA): TGTGCCAGCAGCTTAGTTTCGGGAGGCCTCCTTGGAAACACCATATATTTT. Based on the CDR3 plus reference TRBV11-3 and TRBJ1-3, the full variable domain is EAGVVQSPRYKIIEKKQPVAFWCNPISGHNTLYWYLQNLGQGPELLIRYENEEAVDDSQLPKDRFSAERLKGVDSTLKIQPAELGDSAVYLCASSLVSGGLLGNTIYFGEGSWLTVV.

The gene calls are TRBV9 and TRBJ2-7; a weak D match, TRBD2 (7 bases). Looked up from germline, CDR1 is SGDLS and CDR2 is YYNGEE. This CDR3 is built from 15 residues. V was cut by 0 bases and J by 5 bases, with 15 bases left in between. The chain's CDR3 is CASSVVGGLADEQYF. CDR3 DNA sequence: TGTGCCAGCAGCGTAGTTGGGGGGCTAGCGGACGAGCAGTACTTC.

J is TRBJ2-7 and V is TRBV4-3; D gene ambiguous. The length of the CDR3 is 14 residues. With 0 bases removed from V and 1 base from J, the gap between germline ends came to 7 bases. Germline CDR1 reads LGHNA; CDR2 reads YSLEER. CDR3 DNA: TGCGCCAGCAGCCAAGAGGCTTCGTCCTACGAGCAGTACTTC. This translates into CASSQEASSYEQYF.

This clone was counted once. The chain couples TRBV19 to TRBJ1-3; no firm D call. This CDR3 contains 16 residues. V lost 7 bases, J lost 4 bases, and 20 bases lay in between. Germline V CDR1 and CDR2: LNHDA, SQIVND (reference sequence). CDR3 region: CASNIYSGSGGNTIYF. The CDR3 region has the DNA TGTGCCAGTAATATCTACAGTGGATCTGGCGGAAACACCATATATTTT.

The chain uses TRBV29-1 and TRBJ1-2, with D hard to call. Trimming removed 1 base from V and 3 bases from J, with 6 bases in between. Germline CDR1 reads SQVTM; CDR2 reads ANQGSEA. This CDR3 contains 12 residues. CDR3 in DNA: TGCAGCGTTGAAGGACCGCACTATGGCTACACCTTC. Amino acids: CSVEGPHYGYTF.

The table lists this clone with a few counts. The V call is TRBV15, the J call TRBJ2-7, with D unclear. Trimming removed 5 bases from V and 3 bases from J, with 14 bases in between. CDR1 is LNHNV and CDR2 is YYDKDF in the germline V gene (reference sequence). This CDR3 is 14 amino acids long. The CDR3 loop reads CATSPRDYSYEQYF. Written as DNA, the CDR3 is TGTGCCACCAGCCCCAGAGATTACAGCTACGAGCAGTACTTC.

V gene TRBV6-5 combines with J gene TRBJ1-1; D not certain. The V gene lost 5 bases and the J gene lost 5 bases, with 12 bases spanning the gap. The length of the CDR3 is 13 residues. CDR1 is MNHEY, CDR2 SVGAGI, per germline. Written as DNA, the CDR3 is TGTGCCAGCAGTCCCCCGGGATGGACTGAAGCTTTCTTT. Amino acids: CASSPPGWTEAFF.

This rearrangement joins TRBV6-5 to TRBJ2-1; 7 bases are a match to TRBD2. Germline trimming cut 7 bases from V and 9 bases from J; bases unmatched to any gene: 9. CDR1 and CDR2 (germline): MNHEY, SVGAGI. The CDR3 spans 13 residues. The DNA of the CDR3 is TGTGCCAGCATTCGTGGCGGGAGTGGTGAGCAGTTCTTC. This gives the protein CASIRGGSGEQFF.

The chain recombines TRBV11-2 with TRBJ2-3; TRBD2 aligns across 7 bases. The CDR3 loop spans 18 amino acids. The J segment lost 0 bases and the V segment lost 0 bases, leaving 9 bases of the junction unmatched. The germline gives CDR1 SGHAT, CDR2 FQNNGV. CDR3 sequence: CASSLDWLADSSTDTQYF. CDR3 DNA: TGTGCCAGCAGCTTAGATTGGCTAGCGGACTCCAGCACAGATACGCAGTATTTT.

This clone has a single count. The rearrangement joins TRBV6-1 to TRBJ2-2; 11 bases fit TRBD1. The germline V gene has CDR1 MNHNS and CDR2 SASEGT. J lost 6 bases, V lost 6 bases, and 6 bases had no gene match. This CDR3 is 15 amino acids long. The CDR3 sequence is CASRKGTGGSGELFF. CDR3 DNA sequence: TGTGCCAGCAGAAAAGGGACAGGGGGATCCGGGGAGCTGTTTTTT.

The rearrangement joins TRBV6-1 to TRBJ1-3, with a tentative D call TRBD1 (6 bases). Per the germline V gene, CDR1 is MNHNS and CDR2 is SASEGT. The CDR3 length is 13 residues. The germline V and J ends were trimmed by 6 bases and 12 bases, with 18 bases remaining between them. DNA for the CDR3: TGTGCCAGCAGCCGGGGGCCTGAAGTGGGCATATATTTT. Translating gives CASSRGPEVGIYF.

This sequence joins TRBV29-1 and TRBJ2-5; D might be TRBD2 (5 bases). The germline V and J ends were trimmed by 4 bases and 1 base, with 13 bases remaining between them. This CDR3 spans 14 amino acids. Looked up from germline, CDR1 is SQVTM and CDR2 is ANQGSEA. The DNA for the CDR3 is TGCAGCGTTGTCCGATCTAGCTTCCAAGAGACCCAGTACTTC. Translating gives CSVVRSSFQETQYF.

This sequence joins TRBV5-6 and TRBJ2-7; no firm D call. The V end was cut by 3 bases, the J end by 4 bases, with 14 bases between. This CDR3 is built from 14 residues. Germline-derived CDR1 and CDR2 are SGHDT and YYEEEE. The CDR3 protein is CASSSGGSYYEQYF. For the CDR3, the DNA is TGTGCCAGCAGCTCCGGTGGCAGCTATTACGAGCAGTACTTC.

The gene calls are TRBV9 and TRBJ2-3, with D unclear. CDR3 length equals 14 residues. The V gene's germline CDR1 is SGDLS and CDR2 YYNGEE. V shed 3 bases and J shed 2 bases, with 10 bases lying between them. As DNA, the CDR3 is TGTGCCAGCAGCGAACCTTCGAACACAGATACGCAGTATTTT. It specifies CASSEPSNTDTQYF.

This chain links TRBV5-4 with TRBJ2-6; D is uncertain. The germline gives CDR1 SGHNT, CDR2 YYREEE (reference sequence). With 5 bases removed from V and 5 bases from J, the gap between germline ends came to 5 bases. The CDR3 totals 12 residues. CDR3 coding DNA: TGTGCCAGCAGTTTTTGGGCCAACGTCCTGACTTTC. This sequence encodes CASSFWANVLTF.